The clone carrying this T cell receptor (beta chain) was observed a handful of times. Its target is not known. This sample was included in a study of blood T cells in healthy people across ages. Study-wide points: Estimates drawn from one million T cells were deemed to understate diversity. Donors of long life had a larger count of naive CD4+ cells and greater diversity than aged donors.

Isolating PBMCs gave at least 6 million of these cells per sample. The V end lost 3 bases, the J end lost 3 bases, and 18 bases lay between the germline ends. This CDR3 has 18 residues. Germline CDR1 is MDHEN and CDR2 is SYDVKM. Next came a second PCR, run for roughly 6 to 11 cycles, which used a sample-barcoded 5' primer along with a J-beta primer mix. Each cDNA molecule carried a tag from a template-switch adaptor that contained 12 random nucleotides. In TCRdb, the 5' RACE reads were re-called with MiXCR into one record per CDR3 protein. Among about 1.1 million distinct CDR3 sequences, roughly two fifths were seen once, and the ten largest hold 10% to 15%.

The sequenced sample was blood. The sequence came from a man aged 18-30 years in good health. This chain links TRBV28 with TRBJ2-6; D ambiguous. This CDR3 is CASSLGISGLFGANVLTF. CDR3 bases: TGTGCCAGCAGTTTGGGCATCTCCGGCCTCTTTGGGGCCAACGTCCTGACTTTC. Full variable domain (remainder filled in from reference TRBV28 and TRBJ2-6): DVKVTQSSRYLVKRTGEKVFLECVQDMDHENMFWYRQDPGLGLRLIYFSYDVKMKEKGDIPEGYSVSREKKERFSLILESASTNQTSMYLCASSLGISGLFGANVLTFGAGSRLTVL.